The clone carrying this T cell receptor (beta chain) was seen just once. What it binds is not known. This sample is part of a study of cytomegalovirus exposure and HLA in healthy donors. The primer mix had 60 Vbeta and 13 Jbeta primers. The protocol was immunoSEQ multiplex PCR, while the TCRdb copy is restricted to in-frame clones and leaves out a portion. The sample contains about 140,000 clones, approximately 78% of which appear only once. General study results and limits: The classifier reportedly diagnosed cytomegalovirus status with high specificity and sensitivity. When analyzed later, the rates of TCR association showed variation by HLA locus, with DRB1 the most and HLA-C the fewest. Later work associated more than 15,000 TCR beta sequences with HLA alleles at 0.05 false discovery rate. Prediction of most subjects' HLA-A and HLA-B alleles by TCR beta sequences was reportedly accurate.

Trimming removed 1 base at V and 8 bases at J, with 7 bases between. The CDR3 extends over 13 amino acids. The germline gives CDR1 SGHRS, CDR2 YFSETQ. This sequence was found in a woman in her forties or fifties in good health and CMV-seropositive. Sequenced input: PBMCs. This chain joins TRBV5-1 and TRBJ1-6; D is uncertain. The CDR3 loop reads CASSLTADSPLHF. Written as DNA, the CDR3 is TGCGCCAGCAGCTTGACAGCAGATTCACCCCTCCACTTT.